This T cell receptor (beta chain) derives from a study of patients and donors after allogeneic stem cell transplantation. This clonotype was counted between two and nine times. MiXCR, run by TCRdb on the RT-PCR reads, gives a single entry per CDR3 protein. The data show about 960,000 distinct CDR3 sequences, roughly 17% seen once. The ends were cut back, 4 bases at V and 2 bases at J, with 17 bases in the middle. CDR1 DFQATT and CDR2 SNEGSKA come from the germline V gene (reference sequence). This CDR3 region has 15 residues. The rearrangement links TRBV20-1 to TRBJ2-5; tentatively, D is TRBD2 (6 bases). This sequence originates from a human donor who was either an allogeneic HSCT recipient or a stem cell or donor lymphocyte infusion donor (not recorded which). It is not recorded whose cells these are; they may come from a transplant donor. Sequenced: blood, either unsorted or a sorted T cell fraction (not recorded which). Written as DNA, the CDR3 is TGCAGTGCTACAGGTAGCGGTCAGATACAAGAGACCCAGTACTTC. Residues: CSATGSGQIQETQYF.